This T cell receptor (beta chain) was sequenced for a study of control samples from healthy donors and cancer patients. CDR1 and CDR2 from the germline V gene are MGHRA and YSYEKL. There are 12 residues in the CDR3. Deletions cut 5 bases from V and 4 bases from J, with 8 bases between. The method was immunoSEQ multiplex PCR; TCRdb's version includes in-frame clones alone and lacks a portion of them. The sample has 150,000 to 200,000 clones; around nine tenths are singletons. This sequence joins TRBV4-1 and TRBJ1-2; D is uncertain. Sequenced: blood. The receptor's source is a man in his thirties or forties in good health. The CDR3 DNA follows: TGCGCCAGCAGCTCCGGGGTCTATGGCTACACCTTC. As protein: CASSSGVYGYTF.